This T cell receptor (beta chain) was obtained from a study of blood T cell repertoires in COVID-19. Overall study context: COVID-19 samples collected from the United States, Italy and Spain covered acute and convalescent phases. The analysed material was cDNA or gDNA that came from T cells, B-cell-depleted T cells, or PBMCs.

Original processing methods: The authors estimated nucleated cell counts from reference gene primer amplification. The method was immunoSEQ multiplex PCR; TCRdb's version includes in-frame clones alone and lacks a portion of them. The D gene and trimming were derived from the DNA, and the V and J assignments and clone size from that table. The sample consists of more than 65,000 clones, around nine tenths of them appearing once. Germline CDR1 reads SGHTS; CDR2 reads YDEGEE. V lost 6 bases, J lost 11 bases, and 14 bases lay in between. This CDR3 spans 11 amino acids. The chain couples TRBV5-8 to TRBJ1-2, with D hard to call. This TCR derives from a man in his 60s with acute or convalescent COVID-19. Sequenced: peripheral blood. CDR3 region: CASTLLDTYTF. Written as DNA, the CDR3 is TGTGCCAGCACCCTCCTCGACACATACACCTTC.